What follows are 4 T cell receptor beta chains derived from one specimen sequenced in a study of blood T cell repertoires in COVID-19 (dated by TCRdb to the early 2020s). The library relied on the immunoSEQ multiplex PCR assay. Here the immuneACCESS table is served through TCRdb, limited to in-frame sequences with V and J called. Missing clones are a known gap in these copies; in checked studies unresolved V genes cover under half, and the rest lacks a known reason. For this sample the table gives 90,000 to 110,000 clones, of which roughly 76% were detected only once. Clones ranked in the top ten supply 8% to 9.5% of the sample. The specimen was peripheral blood. These receptor sequences come from a woman aged 70-85 years with acute or convalescent COVID-19.

V is TRBV6-5 and J is TRBJ1-5; the D gene is possibly TRBD1 (6 bases). The germline CDR1 and CDR2 sequences are MNHEY and SVGAGI. The V end lost 5 bases, the J end lost 0 bases, and 8 bases lay between the germline ends. This CDR3 spans 14 amino acids. This chain's CDR3 is CASSTGISNQPQHF. The CDR3 DNA follows: TGTGCCAGCAGTACAGGGATTAGCAATCAGCCCCAGCATTTT.

The chain recombines TRBV28 with TRBJ2-5; 7 bases are shared with TRBD1. Trimming cost V 2 bases and J 3 bases; bases outside gene matches: 6. Per the germline V gene, CDR1 is MDHEN and CDR2 is SYDVKM. The CDR3 runs 15 residues. CDR3 in DNA: TGTGCCAGCAGTTTACGCGGACAGGAGAAAGAGACCCAGTACTTC. Translated, it gives CASSLRGQEKETQYF.

V usage is TRBV5-1 and J usage is TRBJ2-4; 8 positions match TRBD2. The ends lost 3 bases at V and 1 base at J; junction bases unmatched: 6. This CDR3 has 16 residues. Germline-derived CDR1 and CDR2 are SGHRS and YFSETQ. The CDR3 coding sequence is TGCGCCAGCAGCTACGGGGGGGCTACGGCCAAAAACATTCAGTACTTC. This translates into CASSYGGATAKNIQYF.

The chain carries TRBV6-1 and TRBJ1-1; D gene unclear. Deletions cut 6 bases from V and 5 bases from J, with 16 bases between. Looked up from germline, CDR1 is MNHNS and CDR2 is SASEGT. The CDR3 totals 14 residues. CDR3 nucleotides: TGTGCCAGCAGCTCAGGTCATGCGGGGACTGAAGCTTTCTTT. It is translated as CASSSGHAGTEAFF.